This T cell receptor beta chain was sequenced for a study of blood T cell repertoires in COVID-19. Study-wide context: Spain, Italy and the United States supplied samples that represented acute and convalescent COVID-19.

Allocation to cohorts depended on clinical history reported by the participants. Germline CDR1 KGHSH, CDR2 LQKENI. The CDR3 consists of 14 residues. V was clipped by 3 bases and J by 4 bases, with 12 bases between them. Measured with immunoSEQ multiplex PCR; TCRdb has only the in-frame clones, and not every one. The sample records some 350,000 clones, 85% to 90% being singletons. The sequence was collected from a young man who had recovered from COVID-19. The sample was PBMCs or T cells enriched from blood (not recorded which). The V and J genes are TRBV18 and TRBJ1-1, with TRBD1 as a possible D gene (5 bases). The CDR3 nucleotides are TGTGCCAGCTCACCGGATAGTCAGGGCACTGAAGCTTTCTTT. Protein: CASSPDSQGTEAFF.